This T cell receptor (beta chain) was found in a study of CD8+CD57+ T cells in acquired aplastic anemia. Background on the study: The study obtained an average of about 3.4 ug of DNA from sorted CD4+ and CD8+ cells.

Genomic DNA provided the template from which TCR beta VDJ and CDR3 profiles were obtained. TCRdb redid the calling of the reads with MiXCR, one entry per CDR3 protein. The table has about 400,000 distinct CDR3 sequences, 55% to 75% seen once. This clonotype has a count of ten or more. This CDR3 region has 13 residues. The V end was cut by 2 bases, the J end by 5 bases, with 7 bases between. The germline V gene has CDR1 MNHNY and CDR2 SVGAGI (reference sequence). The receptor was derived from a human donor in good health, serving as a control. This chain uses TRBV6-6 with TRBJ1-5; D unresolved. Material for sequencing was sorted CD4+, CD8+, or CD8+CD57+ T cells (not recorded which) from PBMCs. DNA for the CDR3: TGTGCCAGCAGTTACGGGGAAGATCAGCCCCAGCATTTT. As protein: CASSYGEDQPQHF.